These T cell receptor beta chains were read from a single sample in a study of T cell repertoires in cytomegalovirus infection. One entry per CDR3 protein results from TCRdb running MiXCR on the reads. The sample comprises hundreds of thousands of distinct CDR3 sequences, 17% of which are singletons, and approximately 12% rests with the top ten. Input material: PBMCs. The receptors come from a human donor in good health (CMV status not recorded). Some clones in this sample may be carry-over from other donors' samples. Each CDR3 is given with its conserved first and last residue. Fields, in order: V gene, J gene, clone size, D gene, CDR3 protein, CDR3 DNA. D genes are given only for firm matches. Size is stated for part of the rows, as once, few or many counts, or as a class when the clone is expanded.

>TRBV7-2|TRBJ2-7|many|NA
CASSPSGNQGPYEQYF
TGTGCCAGCAGCCCCTCCGGGAATCAGGGGCCCTACGAGCAGTACTTC
>TRBV4-2|TRBJ2-2|NA|TRBD2
CASSQEGIWTSGGAHTGELFF
TGTGCCAGCAGCCAAGAGGGGATCTGGACTAGCGGGGGGGCCCACACCGGGGAGCTGTTTTTT
>TRBV29-1|TRBJ1-1|NA|NA
CSVSTGNTEAFF
TGCAGCGTTTCGACAGGGAACACTGAAGCTTTCTTT
>TRBV7-2|TRBJ1-1|many|NA
CASSLDGGPGRSTEAFF
TGTGCCAGCAGCTTAGACGGGGGCCCGGGAAGGAGCACTGAAGCTTTCTTT
>TRBV7-2|TRBJ2-2|many|NA
CASSLASSTGFGELFF
TGTGCCAGCAGCTTAGCGAGTTCGACAGGCTTCGGGGAGCTGTTTTTT
>TRBV18|TRBJ2-6|NA|NA
CASSPQGPVRGANVLTF
TGTGCCAGCTCACCGCAGGGCCCGGTCCGCGGGGCCAACGTCCTGACTTTC
>TRBV20-1|TRBJ2-7|NA|NA
CSAPGVESYEQYF
TGCAGTGCTCCTGGCGTCGAATCCTACGAGCAGTACTTC
>TRBV12-3/TRBV12-4|TRBJ2-2|few|NA
CASIPPTGPNTGELFF
TGTGCCAGCATCCCCCCCACGGGGCCTAACACCGGGGAGCTGTTTTTT
>TRBV2|TRBJ2-7|NA|NA
CASKRHSITYEQYF
TGTGCCAGCAAGCGGCACTCGATAACCTACGAGCAGTACTTC
>TRBV7-2|TRBJ2-3|few|TRBD2
CASSPAGGTSLADTQYF
TGTGCCAGCAGCCCCGCTGGGGGGACTAGCTTGGCAGATACGCAGTATTTT
>TRBV3-1|TRBJ2-7|few|NA
CASSDPYSEQYF
TGTGCCAGCAGCGATCCCTACTCCGAGCAGTACTTC
>TRBV10-3|TRBJ2-3|few|TRBD1
CAIRTGESTDTQYF
TGTGCCATCAGGACAGGGGAAAGCACAGATACGCAGTATTTT
>TRBV12-3/TRBV12-4|TRBJ2-5|many|NA
CASSSTARTQYF
TGTGCCAGCAGTTCGACAGCTCGGACCCAGTACTTC
>TRBV28|TRBJ2-7|many|TRBD1
CASSGAGTGIYEQYF
TGTGCCAGCAGCGGGGCCGGGACAGGGATCTACGAGCAGTACTTC
>TRBV4-3|TRBJ2-1|NA|NA
CASSQDFRQGYAEQFF
TGCGCCAGCAGCCAAGATTTCAGGCAGGGGTATGCTGAGCAGTTCTTC
>TRBV14|TRBJ1-4|NA|NA
CASSQDFRDEKLFF
TGTGCCAGCAGCCAAGATTTCAGGGACGAAAAACTGTTTTTT
>TRBV27|TRBJ2-1|NA|TRBD1
CASSLDDRVPINEQFF
TGTGCCAGCAGTTTAGATGACAGGGTTCCCATCAATGAGCAGTTCTTC
>TRBV7-3|TRBJ1-1|many|NA
CASSLSPLRGDTEAFF
TGTGCCAGCAGCTTGAGCCCCTTGAGGGGAGACACTGAAGCTTTCTTT
>TRBV7-8|TRBJ1-5|many|NA
CASSIEGHSNQPQHF
TGTGCCAGCAGCATCGAGGGACATAGCAATCAGCCCCAGCATTTT
>TRBV7-2|TRBJ2-7|few|NA
CASSSAGLAYYEQYF
TGTGCCAGCAGCTCCGCGGGACTGGCGTACTACGAGCAGTACTTC
>TRBV5-1|TRBJ2-2|NA|NA
CASSPPGMANTGELFF
TGCGCCAGCAGCCCACCGGGTATGGCGAACACCGGGGAGCTGTTTTTT
>TRBV5-1|TRBJ1-2|NA|NA
CASSLDSGAPNYGYTF
TGCGCCAGCAGCTTGGACTCGGGTGCCCCTAACTATGGCTACACCTTC
>TRBV20-1|TRBJ1-2|NA|NA
CSATGSDSYTF
TGCAGTGCTACCGGATCTGATAGCTACACCTTC
>TRBV28|TRBJ1-5|many|NA
CASSTAPGQDNQPQHF
TGTGCCAGCAGTACTGCCCCGGGACAAGACAATCAGCCCCAGCATTTT
>TRBV4-1|TRBJ2-7|few|NA
CASSQVGRDISYEQYF
TGCGCCAGCAGCCAAGTGGGGCGGGACATCTCCTACGAGCAGTACTTC
>TRBV19|TRBJ2-5|NA|TRBD2
CASSLNPNPSGQETQYF
TGTGCCAGTAGTCTCAACCCTAATCCTAGCGGGCAAGAGACCCAGTACTTC
>TRBV12-3/TRBV12-4|TRBJ2-1|few|NA
CASSLALGEQFF
TGTGCCAGCAGTTTAGCTCTCGGTGAGCAGTTCTTC
>TRBV4-1|TRBJ2-5|NA|NA
CASSQAPPSTGHVETQYF
TGCGCCAGCAGCCAAGCACCGCCTTCGACAGGCCACGTGGAGACCCAGTACTTC
>TRBV28|TRBJ1-1|NA|NA
CASRGYEAFF
TGTGCCAGCAGGGGGTATGAAGCTTTCTTT
>TRBV7-2|TRBJ1-6|many|TRBD1
CASSLGTGNFDSPLHF
TGTGCCAGCAGCTTAGGGACAGGGAATTTTGATTCACCCCTCCACTTT
>TRBV19|TRBJ2-1|few|NA
CASSIAAEGEQFF
TGTGCCAGTAGTATAGCGGCCGAGGGTGAGCAGTTCTTC
>TRBV7-2|TRBJ2-3|many|TRBD2
CASSFPGTSSRTDTQYF
TGTGCCAGCAGCTTCCCCGGGACTAGCAGTCGCACAGATACGCAGTATTTT
>TRBV4-1|TRBJ1-5|NA|NA
CASSQDPGAGNQPQHF
TGCGCCAGCAGCCAAGATCCGGGGGCCGGCAATCAGCCCCAGCATTTT
>TRBV7-2|TRBJ2-2|many|NA
CASHGGRNTGELFF
TGTGCCAGTCACGGGGGGCGGAACACCGGGGAGCTGTTTTTT
>TRBV7-2|TRBJ2-5|many|NA
CASSFGNQETQYF
TGTGCCAGCAGCTTTGGCAATCAAGAGACCCAGTACTTC
>TRBV11-2|TRBJ1-2|NA|NA
CASSPRTVITYYYGYTF
TGTGCCAGCAGCCCCAGGACAGTAATAACCTACTACTATGGCTACACCTTC
>TRBV6-2/TRBV6-3|TRBJ1-5|few|TRBD1
CASSPGTAFNQPQHF
TGTGCCAGCAGTCCCGGGACAGCCTTCAATCAGCCCCAGCATTTT
>TRBV18|TRBJ2-3|NA|TRBD1
CASSPAGQGSDTQYF
TGTGCCAGCTCACCAGCGGGACAGGGGTCAGATACGCAGTATTTT
>TRBV7-6|TRBJ2-5|NA|NA
CASSLATWETQYF
TGTGCCAGCAGCTTAGCTACCTGGGAGACCCAGTACTTC
>TRBV20-1|TRBJ2-5|few|TRBD2
CSALLAGGGQETQYF
TGCAGTGCTCTACTAGCGGGGGGGGGGCAAGAGACCCAGTACTTC
>TRBV10-3|TRBJ2-7|NA|TRBD2
CAISELGGSSYEQYF
TGTGCCATCAGTGAGCTGGGGGGGAGTTCCTACGAGCAGTACTTC
>TRBV20-1|TRBJ2-7|few|TRBD1
CSATLQGREQYF
TGCAGTGCCACTTTACAGGGGCGCGAGCAGTACTTC
>TRBV6-6|TRBJ2-6|NA|NA
CASSYQPPGSGANVLTF
TGTGCCAGCAGTTATCAGCCTCCGGGGTCTGGGGCCAACGTCCTGACTTTC
>TRBV6-5|TRBJ1-1|many|NA
CASSYWTNTEAFF
TGTGCCAGCAGTTACTGGACGAACACTGAAGCTTTCTTT
>TRBV20-1|TRBJ2-1|few|TRBD2
CSAPRVSGAAYNEQFF
TGCAGTGCTCCTCGGGTTAGCGGGGCCGCCTACAATGAGCAGTTCTTC
>TRBV20-1|TRBJ2-5|few|TRBD2
CSARDPSSGGQETQYF
TGCAGTGCTAGAGATCCGTCTAGCGGGGGACAAGAGACCCAGTACTTC
>TRBV28|TRBJ2-7|few|NA
CASSSPTGIYEQYF
TGTGCCAGCAGCTCCCCGACGGGCATCTACGAGCAGTACTTC
>TRBV12-3/TRBV12-4|TRBJ1-6|many|NA
CASSSQQGHHSPLHF
TGTGCCAGCAGTTCACAACAGGGCCACCATTCACCCCTCCACTTT